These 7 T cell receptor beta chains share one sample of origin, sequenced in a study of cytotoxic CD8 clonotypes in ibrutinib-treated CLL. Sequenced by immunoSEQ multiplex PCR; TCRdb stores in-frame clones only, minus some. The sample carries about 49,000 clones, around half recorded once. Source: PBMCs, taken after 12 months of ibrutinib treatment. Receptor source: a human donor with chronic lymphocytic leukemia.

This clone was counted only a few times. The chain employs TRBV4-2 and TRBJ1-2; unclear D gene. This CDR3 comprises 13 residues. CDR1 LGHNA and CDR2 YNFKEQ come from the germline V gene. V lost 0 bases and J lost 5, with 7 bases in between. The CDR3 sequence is CASSQDEGYGYTF. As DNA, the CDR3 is TGTGCCAGCAGCCAAGATGAGGGTTATGGCTACACCTTC.

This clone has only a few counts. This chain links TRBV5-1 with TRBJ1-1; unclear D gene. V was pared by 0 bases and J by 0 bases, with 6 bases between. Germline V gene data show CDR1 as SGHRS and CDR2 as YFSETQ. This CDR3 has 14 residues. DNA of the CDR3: TGCGCCAGCAGCTTGGGGGCGGTGAACACTGAAGCTTTCTTT. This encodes CASSLGAVNTEAFF.

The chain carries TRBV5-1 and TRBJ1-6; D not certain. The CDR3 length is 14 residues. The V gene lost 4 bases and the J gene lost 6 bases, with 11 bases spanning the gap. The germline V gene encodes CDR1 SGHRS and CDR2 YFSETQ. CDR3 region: CASSRTGINSPLHF. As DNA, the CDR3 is TGCGCCAGCAGCCGGACCGGGATTAATTCACCCCTCCACTTT.

For the CDR3, the DNA is TGTGCCACCAGCACTAGGACTAGCGGGAGCAAGTTAGATACGCAGTATTTT. It translates to CATSTRTSGSKLDTQYF. V is TRBV15 and J is TRBJ2-3; 13 bases agree with TRBD2. J gave up 5 bases and V 4 bases, and 9 bases lay outside the gene matches. The CDR3 runs to 17 residues. CDR1 is LNHNV and CDR2 is YYDKDF in the germline V gene (reference sequence).

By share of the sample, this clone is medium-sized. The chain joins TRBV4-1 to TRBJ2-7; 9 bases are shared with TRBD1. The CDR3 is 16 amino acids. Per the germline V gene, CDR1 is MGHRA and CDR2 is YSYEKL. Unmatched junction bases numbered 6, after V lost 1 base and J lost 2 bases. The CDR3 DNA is TGCGCCAGCAGCCAAGGAACGACAGGGGGAACCTACGAGCAGTACTTC. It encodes CASSQGTTGGTYEQYF.

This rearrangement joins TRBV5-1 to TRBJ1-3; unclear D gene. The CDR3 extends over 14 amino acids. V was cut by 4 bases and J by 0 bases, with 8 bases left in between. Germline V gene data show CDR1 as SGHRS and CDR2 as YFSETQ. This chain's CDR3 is CASSTVDSGNTIYF. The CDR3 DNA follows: TGCGCCAGCAGCACGGTAGACTCTGGAAACACCATATATTTT.

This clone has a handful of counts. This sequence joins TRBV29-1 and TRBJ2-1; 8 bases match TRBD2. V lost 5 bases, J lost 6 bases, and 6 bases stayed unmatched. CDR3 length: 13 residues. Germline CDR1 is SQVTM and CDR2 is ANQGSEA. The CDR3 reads CSVLLAGVNEQFF. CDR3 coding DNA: TGCAGCGTTCTCCTAGCGGGTGTCAATGAGCAGTTCTTC.